This TCR beta chain emerged from a study of response to subunit inactivated influenza vaccine (dated by TCRdb to between 2018 and 2020). In terms of the full investigation: The study used deep quantitative T cell receptor repertoire profiling to track responses to a trivalent subunit inactivated influenza vaccine.

In its sample, this clonotype was seen a few times. What this receptor recognizes is not known. No base qualities exist here, and no much larger clone lies one base off it. The time point label here, explained by the study, means: around 47 days after influenza vaccine administration. The protocol used for the library was RT-PCR. Reads for this sample came from an Illumina HiSeq 2500. The raw public data were reprocessed by TCRdb itself: fastp quality trimming at Q25, MiXCR clonotype calling, in-frame beta chains only. Rows are combined by CDR3 protein, so each entry shows the most common genes and DNA. A total of about 530,000 distinct CDR3 sequences appear in this sample, roughly 13% of them only once. The ten largest clones represent less than 15% of the sample. The germline V gene provides CDR1 SGHTA and CDR2 FQGNSA. V is shortened by 3 bases, J by 1 base, and the region joining them spans 8 bases. The CDR3 measures 14 amino acids from cysteine to phenylalanine. Here the CDR3 DNA is all that survives: 42 bases in frame from base 1.

General study outcomes and caveats: The authors proposed that each seasonal influenza vaccination may bring in only a limited number of new T cells.

The sequence was collected from a man aged 50 or older who received an inactivated influenza vaccine. Donor details come from another sample of the same person, matched by shared clones. Here the chain combines TRBV7-2 and TRBJ2-3; the D region may be TRBD1 or TRBD2, each matching 5 bases equally. Sequences were derived from PBMCs from blood, sampled about 40 days after vaccination. The CDR3 reads CASSLGDGTDTQYF. The DNA reads TGTGCCAGCAGCTTGGGGGACGGCACAGATACGCAGTATTTT.